The text below deals with one T cell receptor (beta chain). With V trimmed by 0 bases and J by 5 bases, 4 bases remained unmatched. Germline V gene sequence: CDR1 LGHDT, CDR2 YNNKEL (reference sequence). This CDR3 has 16 amino acids. These data come from a study of blood T cell repertoires in COVID-19. Across the whole study: Sources were T cells, B-cell-depleted T cells, or PBMCs; the material itself was cDNA or gDNA.

Adults between about 18 and 95 years of age took part from 24 US areas. Recovered status applied to Cohort 3 donors who had two consecutive negative PCRs. It also applied to those with clearance or with symptom resolution. Per the original data handling: Reference gene primers were amplified, and this amplification served to estimate nucleated cell counts. Here immunoSEQ multiplex PCR was the method, and the copy in TCRdb shows in-frame clones only, minus some. The V and J calls and clone size come from that table; D and trimming were worked out from the DNA. The table includes hundreds of thousands of clones, 80% to 90% detected once.

This TCR was sampled from a man younger than 35 who had recovered from COVID-19. This chain connects TRBV3-1 (or the pseudogene TRBV3-2) to TRBJ2-7; 13 nucleotides align to TRBD2. Source material: PBMCs or T cells enriched from blood (not recorded which). The CDR3 nucleotides are TGTGCCAGCAGCCAAGAATTGACTAGCGGGAGGAACGAGCAGTACTTC. It codes for CASSQELTSGRNEQYF.